This TCR beta chain was captured by sequencing in a study of identical twins. Study outcomes and limitations: Models underestimated how often monozygotic twins shared out-of-frame TCR alpha. A lower insertion count was a feature of abundant cord blood beta clonotypes, with no such feature in memory repertoires.

Each CDR3 protein is one row after TCRdb ran MiXCR on the 5' RACE reads. The sample records roughly 690,000 distinct CDR3 sequences, over 5% being singletons. This clonotype has a count of ten or more. Antigen: not known. V shed 4 bases and J shed 0 bases, with 13 bases lying between them. Looked up from germline, CDR1 is SQVTM and CDR2 is ANQGSEA. CDR3 length: 15 amino acids. This clonotype was sampled from a young man in good health. V is TRBV29-1 and J is TRBJ2-1; D perhaps matches TRBD1 (6 bases). Sequencing was performed on naive T cells sorted from blood. This CDR3 reads CSVGTVSSSYNEQFF. CDR3 bases: TGCAGCGTTGGGACAGTTAGTAGCTCCTACAATGAGCAGTTCTTC.